A single sample is the source of the 10 T cell receptor beta chains below, sequenced in a study of blood T cell repertoires in COVID-19. Assay: immunoSEQ multiplex PCR; the TCRdb copy retains only in-frame clones and omits some. The sample has about 300,000 clones; approximately 81% are singletons. Material for sequencing was PBMCs or T cells enriched from blood (not recorded which). Receptors were obtained from a woman in her 50s who had recovered from COVID-19.

J is TRBJ1-1 and V is TRBV6-5, with 7 bases matching TRBD1. J was trimmed by 0 bases and V by 6 bases; bases with no gene match: 7. The CDR3 extends over 15 amino acids. CDR1 and CDR2 from the germline V gene are MNHEY and SVGAGI. The CDR3 DNA reads as TGTGCCAGCAGCCGTCAGGACAGGTTGAACACTGAAGCTTTCTTT. This encodes CASSRQDRLNTEAFF.

This rearrangement joins TRBV6-5 to TRBJ1-2; 10 bases agree with TRBD1. The CDR3 has 14 residues. CDR1 is MNHEY, CDR2 SVGAGI, per germline. The ends lost 5 bases at V and 12 bases at J; junction bases unmatched: 12. CDR3 sequence: CASSHLGTGEGNTF. In DNA form, the CDR3 reads TGTGCCAGCAGTCACCTTGGGACAGGGGAGGGAAACACCTTC.

The CDR3 DNA is TGTGCCAGCAGCCAAGATCAGGAGCGGCGAGGGGAAAAACTGTTTTTT. Its translation: CASSQDQERRGEKLFF. This rearrangement joins TRBV3-1 (or the pseudogene TRBV3-2) to TRBJ1-4; unclear D gene. V lost 0 bases and J 8 bases, leaving 16 bases between the germline ends. The CDR3 is 16 residues long. Germline values: CDR1 LGHDT, CDR2 YNNKEL (reference sequence).

CDR3 residues: CASSNLRQGGKLEQYF. The CDR3 coding sequence is TGTGCCAGCAGTAATTTGCGACAGGGGGGTAAGCTCGAGCAGTACTTC. This chain connects TRBV3-1 (or the pseudogene TRBV3-2) to TRBJ2-7; TRBD1 agrees at 9 bases. Germline CDR1 reads LGHDT; CDR2 reads YNNKEL (reference sequence). Losses at the gene ends were 6 bases for V and 6 bases for J; bases not matched to a gene: 15. This CDR3 comprises 16 residues.

The CDR3 spells CASSEWRSGANVLTF. Here the CDR3 DNA reads TGTGCCAGCAGTGAATGGCGGAGTGGGGCCAACGTCCTGACTTTC. V usage is TRBV25-1 and J usage is TRBJ2-6; D gene ambiguous. The germline gives CDR1 MGHDK, CDR2 SYGVNS. V gave up 1 base and J gave up 3 bases, with 7 bases separating them. CDR3 size: 15 residues.

About this clone: The missing conserved phenylalanine or tryptophan at the end of this CDR3 makes a read error likely. The DNA is left out, because the CDR3 cannot be placed on it with certainty; the CDR3 is given as TCRdb lists it. This sequence joins TRBV29-1 and TRBJ1-2; the table's D call, TRBD1, was not checked against the DNA. Germline V gene sequence: CDR1 SQVTM, CDR2 ANQGSEA. The CDR3 spans 14 residues, counting both ends. The CDR3 reads CSVLRLTGTGGYTV.

The V gene is TRBV12-3 or TRBV12-4, the J gene TRBJ1-1, with a weak D call TRBD1 (6 bases). This CDR3 comprises 13 residues. V lost 9 bases, J lost 1 base, and 12 bases lay in between. CDR3 sequence reads: CASQTGPNTEAFF. In nucleotides, the CDR3 is TGTGCCAGTCAGACAGGCCCGAACACTGAAGCTTTCTTT.

V is TRBV19 and J is TRBJ1-1; no clear D gene. Germline loops: CDR1 LNHDA, CDR2 SQIVND (reference sequence). V lost 1 base, J lost 6 bases, and 15 bases lay in between. The CDR3 loop spans 15 amino acids. CDR3 coding DNA: TGTGCCAGTAGTATAGCTGCCCGGGTGATTGCTGAAGCTTTCTTT. Translated: CASSIAARVIAEAFF.

CDR3 protein: CASSTTGRGIGNQPQHF. The CDR3, as DNA: TGTGCCAGCAGTACGACAGGGAGAGGCATAGGCAATCAGCCCCAGCATTTT. V usage is TRBV28 and J usage is TRBJ1-5; 7 nucleotides match TRBD1. This CDR3 has 17 amino acids. V trimming: 5 bases; J trimming: 2 bases; junction bases outside the gene matches: 12. Germline loops: CDR1 MDHEN, CDR2 SYDVKM.

The rearrangement uses TRBV11-2 and TRBJ1-5; no reliable D call. The CDR3 length is 15 residues. CDR1 and CDR2 (germline): SGHAT, FQNNGV. Trimming shortened V by 1 base and J by 7 bases, and 14 bases separated the two germline ends. CDR3 residues: CASSLGGGRGQPQHF. CDR3 nucleotide sequence: TGTGCCAGCAGCTTAGGGGGAGGGAGAGGCCAGCCCCAGCATTTT.